The clone carrying this TCR beta chain has only a few counts. Its antigen is undetermined. With 60 Vbeta and 13 Jbeta primers, the PCR was carried out. The data were produced by immunoSEQ multiplex PCR, yet TCRdb's version contains in-frame clones alone and is incomplete. The data contain around 140,000 clones, roughly four fifths of them singletons. This entry comes from a study of cytomegalovirus exposure and HLA in healthy donors. Regarding the study as a whole: A later analysis appeared to link common viral pathogens to several of the most significant clusters. The records held CMV serostatus as the only immune exposure information.

With 3 bases removed from V and 2 bases from J, the gap between germline ends came to 10 bases. The CDR3 is made up of 14 amino acids. Germline V gene data show CDR1 as MDHEN and CDR2 as SYDVKM. This chain links TRBV28 with TRBJ1-2; D might be TRBD1 (5 bases). This receptor was taken from a woman in her fifties or sixties in good health and CMV-seropositive. Sequences were obtained from PBMCs. The CDR3 coding sequence is TGTGCCAGCAGTTTGAGCAGGGTAAACTATGGCTACACCTTC. Encoded protein: CASSLSRVNYGYTF.